The source of this T cell receptor (beta chain) is a study of shared clonotypes between healthy human individuals. Overall study findings and caveats: Larger richness was generally estimated for naive than memory subsets.

Naive CD8 populations comprised CD45RO-negative cells positively selected for CCR7, excluding terminally differentiated effector memory CD45RA+ cells. Sequencing used immunoSEQ multiplex PCR; TCRdb keeps in-frame clones, though not all of them. The sample records 1.5 million to 2.5 million clones, about 94% being singletons. Trimming at V came to 6 bases and at J to 2 bases, leaving 17 bases not matched to a gene. Per germline, CDR1 SNHLY and CDR2 FYNNEI. This CDR3 spans 19 amino acids. Notes on this clone: The antigen is not known.

The sequence was obtained from a man younger than 35 in good health. The genes are TRBV2 and TRBJ2-1, with 9 bases that match TRBD1. The sample was naive CD8+ T cells sorted from blood. The CDR3 coding sequence is TGTGCCAGCAGATCGACAGGGGGAAGGACCACTTCTGCCTACAATGAGCAGTTCTTC. The encoded protein is CASRSTGGRTTSAYNEQFF.